This entry concerns a single T cell receptor (beta chain). This sample is drawn from a study of blood T cell repertoires in COVID-19. The CDR3 length is 14 residues. V lost 4 bases and J lost 6, with 15 bases in between. Per germline, CDR1 MDHEN and CDR2 SYDVKM. Using immunoSEQ multiplex PCR, the repertoire was profiled, and TCRdb retains in-frame clones only, with some absent. Of 220,000 or so clones listed, roughly 81% are singletons. The TCR comes from a man aged 50 to 59 who had recovered from COVID-19. The sequenced sample was peripheral blood. The chain recombines TRBV28 with TRBJ1-2; D is possibly TRBD1 (5 bases). The chain's CDR3 is CASSSIRGRDGYTF. In nucleotides, the CDR3 is TGTGCCAGCAGTTCAATTCGGGGGAGGGATGGCTACACCTTC.